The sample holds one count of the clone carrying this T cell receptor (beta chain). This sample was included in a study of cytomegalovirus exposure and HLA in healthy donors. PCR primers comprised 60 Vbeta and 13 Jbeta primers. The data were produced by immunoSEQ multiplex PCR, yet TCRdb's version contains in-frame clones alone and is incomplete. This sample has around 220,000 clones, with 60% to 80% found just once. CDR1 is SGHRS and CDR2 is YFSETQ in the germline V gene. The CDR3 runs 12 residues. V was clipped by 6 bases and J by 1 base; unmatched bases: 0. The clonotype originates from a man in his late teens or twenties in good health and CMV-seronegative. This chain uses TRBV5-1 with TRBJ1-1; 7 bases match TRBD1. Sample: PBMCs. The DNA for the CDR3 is TGCGCCAGCAACAGGGGGAACACTGAAGCTTTCTTT. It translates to CASNRGNTEAFF.